This TCR beta chain comes out of a study of T cell responses to AZD1222 COVID-19 vaccine listed by TCRdb under 2021. General notes on the study: TCR sequencing covered more than 230 trial participants: 200 to 220 given two doses of AZD1222 and 26 given two doses of MenACWY control vaccine. Trial participants were enrolled by age into 18-55, 56-69 and 70-plus year subgroups, with roughly 160, 29 and 62 TCR-sequenced participants respectively.

A note on this clone: The target of this receptor is not known. There are no base qualities to consult, and no much larger clone falls within one base.

The time point label of this sample denotes: about 28 days (+/-7) after the second vaccine dose. AZD1222 recipients whose second dose came at about 4 weeks and those whose second dose came at about 12 weeks were combined into one group, since spike-specific TCR depth and breadth did not differ between the two schedules. Vaccinee samples were obtained from the UK trials COV001 and COV002, which included a single-blind randomized controlled phase 2/3 trial of AZD1222 (ChAdOx1 nCoV-19) in healthy adults. Trial participant PBMC samples were collected at day 0 and day 28 after the second dose for TCRbeta chain sequencing. The paper's findings and limits, for the study overall: After two AZD1222 doses, both the breadth and the depth of spike-specific TCRs were significantly higher than at day 0 and than in MenACWY recipients. Only five to seven AZD1222 recipients were SARS-CoV-2 seropositive at baseline, limiting conclusions about previously exposed vaccinees. In the small 56-69-year group, the increase in depth fell short of significance, most likely because of low power. No day 14 peak-response samples were available, so repertoires were characterized only after the peak T cell response. Reportedly, close to half of the unique spike-specific TCRs recognized epitopes lying outside the regions that are mutated in the B.1.351 and B.1.1.7 variants. Participants were mostly white British, with more females than males. The authors suggested clonal diversity may have been underestimated. The vaccine-associated CD4 TCRs covered the entire spike protein, and the dominant responses fell in regions 160-218 and 743-854.

The CDR3 regions of human TCRbeta chains were subjected to immunosequencing. As for the authors' bioinformatics: Repertoire TCRs were matched against a reference library of SARS-CoV-2-specific TCRs generated with the MIRA antigen-specificity platform. Breadth meant the fraction of unique TCRs that were SARS-CoV-2-associated, whereas depth meant the fraction of total T cells that were SARS-CoV-2-associated. Using the MIRA data, each spike-specific TCR was mapped to the spike region that the TCR reacts to and placed in a CD4 or CD8 class. Log10-transformed breadth and depth values were compared by one-way ANOVA with Sidak's multiple comparisons tests. Entries here come from immuneACCESS through TCRdb and include only in-frame sequences with V and J called. Some clones fail to appear in such tables; in the studies checked, an unresolved V gene covers under half of the shortfall, and the cause of the remainder is unknown. The D gene and trimming were derived from the DNA, and the V and J assignments and clone size from that table. The sample yields about 130,000 clones; approximately 85% were counted once. The leading ten clones occupy around 4.4% of the sample.

Sequences were derived from peripheral blood, sampled 28 days after the second AZD1222 dose. The TCR comes from an adult who received the AZD1222 COVID-19 vaccine.

The CDR3 corresponds to CSARPDEKLFF. The base sequence is TGCAGTGCCCGTCCGGATGAAAAACTGTTTTTT. The chain is made from TRBV20-1 and TRBJ1-4, with no D gene named confidently. There are 11 amino acids in the CDR3, from cysteine to phenylalanine inclusive. Only CDR3 DNA is held: 33 bases, read in frame from base 1. From the germline V gene (reference sequence), CDR1 is DFQATT and CDR2 is SNEGSKA. V is clipped by 6 bases and J by 6 bases, and the sequence between their germline boundaries is 8 bases long.